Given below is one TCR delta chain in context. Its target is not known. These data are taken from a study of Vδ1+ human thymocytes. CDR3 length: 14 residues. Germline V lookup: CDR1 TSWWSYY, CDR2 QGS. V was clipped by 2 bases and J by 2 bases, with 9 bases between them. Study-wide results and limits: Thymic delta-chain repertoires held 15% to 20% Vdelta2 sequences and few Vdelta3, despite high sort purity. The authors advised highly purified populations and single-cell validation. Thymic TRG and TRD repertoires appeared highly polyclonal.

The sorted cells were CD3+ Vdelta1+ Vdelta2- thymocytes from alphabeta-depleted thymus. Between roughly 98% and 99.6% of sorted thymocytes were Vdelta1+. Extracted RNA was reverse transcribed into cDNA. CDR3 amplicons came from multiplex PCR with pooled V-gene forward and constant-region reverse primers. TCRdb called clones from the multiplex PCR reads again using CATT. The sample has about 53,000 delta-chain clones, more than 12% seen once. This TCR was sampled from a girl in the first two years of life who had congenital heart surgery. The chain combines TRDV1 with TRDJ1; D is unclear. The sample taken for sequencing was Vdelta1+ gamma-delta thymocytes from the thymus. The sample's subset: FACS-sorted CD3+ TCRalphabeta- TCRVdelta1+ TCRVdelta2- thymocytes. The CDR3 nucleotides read TGTGCTCTTGGGGAAGGGGCAAAAACCGATAAACTCATCTTT. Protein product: CALGEGAKTDKLIF.